The 19 T cell receptor beta chains below all came from one sample that was sequenced in a study of T-cell reconstitution after alpha-beta-depleted transplantation in children. Unique molecular identifiers tagged the TCRbeta library. TCRdb reprocessed the PCR reads via MiXCR and lists one record per CDR3 protein. The table shows more than 500,000 distinct CDR3 sequences, with 10% to 12% occurring only once. The source material was PBMCs, mostly from graft donor cells, sampled 180 days after TCRalphabeta/CD19-depleted stem cell transplant. These receptors all come from a female patient aged 2-15 years who had a stem cell transplant for aplastic anemia, so the T cells may come from the graft donor.

The chain employs TRBV5-5 and TRBJ1-5; a possible D gene is TRBD1 (5 bases). Germline V CDR1 and CDR2: SGHKS, YYEKEE (reference sequence). The CDR3 runs to 16 residues. V gave up 1 base and J gave up 0 bases, with 11 bases separating them. The DNA for the CDR3 is TGTGCCAGCAGCTTGAGGACAAACTCTAGCAATCAGCCCCAGCATTTT. This codes for CASSLRTNSSNQPQHF.

In this sample, this clonotype turned up many times. This sequence joins TRBV27 and TRBJ2-1; 7 nucleotides line up with TRBD2. The CDR3 has 17 residues. V lost 4 bases to trimming and J lost 4 bases; unmatched junction nucleotides: 13. Germline CDR1 is MNHEY and CDR2 is SMNVEV (reference sequence). The CDR3 DNA sequence: TGTGCCAGCAGTTCCAATCTTGGCGGGAGCCCATACAATGAGCAGTTCTTC. Translating gives CASSSNLGGSPYNEQFF.

The chain links TRBV29-1 to TRBJ2-5, with TRBD1 matching over 9 bases. The CDR3 is made up of 13 amino acids. V lost 3 bases, J lost 3 bases, and 2 bases stayed unmatched. The germline V gene has CDR1 SQVTM and CDR2 ANQGSEA. CDR3 in DNA: TGCAGCGTTGAGTGGACAGGGGAAGAGACCCAGTACTTC. Translated: CSVEWTGEETQYF.

This clonotype occurred a few times. The V call is TRBV29-1, the J call TRBJ2-5, with D tentatively TRBD1 (6 bases). Trimming stripped 0 bases from V and 7 bases from J, with 15 bases between. This CDR3 is 14 amino acids long. Looked up from germline, CDR1 is SQVTM and CDR2 is ANQGSEA. CDR3 sequence: CSVEEWYKGGTQYF. The CDR3 DNA reads TGCAGCGTTGAAGAGTGGTACAAAGGGGGGACCCAGTACTTC.

This clonotype has just a few counts. The CDR3 DNA is TGCAGTGCCCGGACTAGCGGGAGGCTATACAATGAGCAGTTCTTC. This sequence encodes CSARTSGRLYNEQFF. This sequence joins TRBV20-1 and TRBJ2-1; 14 bases match TRBD2. V gave up 6 bases and J gave up 4 bases; unmatched junction bases: 5. This CDR3 has 15 amino acids. CDR1 DFQATT and CDR2 SNEGSKA come from the germline V gene (reference sequence).

The DNA for the CDR3 is TGCGCCAGCAGCCAAGATGTACAACCCTACAATGAGCAGTTCTTC. This translates into CASSQDVQPYNEQFF. V is TRBV4-1 and J is TRBJ2-1; D remains ambiguous. V dropped 0 bases and J dropped 2 bases, with 8 bases sitting between them. Looked up from germline, CDR1 is MGHRA and CDR2 is YSYEKL. CDR3 size: 15 residues.

The chain has TRBV20-1 and TRBJ2-1, with D perhaps matching TRBD2 (12 bases). Germline CDR1 is DFQATT and CDR2 is SNEGSKA (reference sequence). The CDR3 is made up of 17 amino acids. Trimming took off 3 bases at V and 4 bases at J, with 22 bases between the two ends. The CDR3 coding sequence is TGCAGTGCTAGGGGACAGGGGGGGACTAGCGGGTACAATGAGCAGTTCTTC. This gives the protein CSARGQGGTSGYNEQFF.

The gene calls are TRBV4-3 and TRBJ1-4, with D unresolved. The CDR3 extends over 15 amino acids. Trimming removed 4 bases at V and 3 bases at J, with 12 bases between. Germline V lookup: CDR1 LGHNA, CDR2 YSLEER. The CDR3 here is CASSPDPAANEKLFF. The CDR3 DNA follows: TGCGCCAGCAGCCCGGACCCGGCGGCTAATGAAAAACTGTTTTTT.

This clonotype was counted only a few times. The V gene is TRBV9, the J gene TRBJ2-1; 10 bases agree with TRBD2. This CDR3 has 20 residues. J gave up 6 bases and V 0 bases, and 18 bases lay outside the gene matches. Germline loops: CDR1 SGDLS, CDR2 YYNGEE. CDR3 protein: CASSVEPGGSGRAAGNEQFF. Here the CDR3 DNA reads TGTGCCAGCAGCGTAGAACCCGGTGGGAGCGGGAGGGCCGCGGGCAATGAGCAGTTCTTC.

This clonotype was found many times. The chain is built from TRBV5-6 and TRBJ2-1; 9 bases map to TRBD2. Germline loops: CDR1 SGHDT, CDR2 YYEEEE. V dropped 3 bases and J dropped 7; count of bases not matched to a gene: 8. CDR3 size: 15 residues. The CDR3 loop reads CASSSSGVAANEQFF. CDR3 coding DNA: TGTGCCAGCAGCTCTAGCGGGGTGGCCGCTAATGAGCAGTTCTTC.

This clonotype was seen ten or more times. J is TRBJ2-3 and V is TRBV11-2, with 11 bases lining up with TRBD2. The V gene end was trimmed by 1 base and the J gene end by 5 bases; junction bases not matched to a gene: 8. The CDR3 has 17 amino acids. CDR1 and CDR2 (germline): SGHAT, FQNNGV. The CDR3 DNA reads as TGTGCCAGCAGCTTAGTTGGGTCTAGCGGGAGGATAGATACGCAGTATTTT. Amino acid sequence: CASSLVGSSGRIDTQYF.

The J gene is TRBJ2-1, the V gene TRBV9, with TRBD1 matching over 8 bases. Germline V gene data show CDR1 as SGDLS and CDR2 as YYNGEE. J lost 7 bases, V lost 5 bases, and 5 bases had no gene match. The CDR3 is 13 amino acids. This chain's CDR3 is CASSDTGGNEQFF. As DNA, the CDR3 is TGTGCCAGCAGTGACACAGGGGGGAATGAGCAGTTCTTC. The whole variable domain, remainder taken from reference TRBV9 and TRBJ2-1, is DSGVTQTPKHLITATGQRVTLRCSPRSGDLSVYWYQQSLDQGLQFLIQYYNGEERAKGNILERFSAQQFPDLHSELNLSSLELGDSALYFCASSDTGGNEQFFGPGTRLTVL.

The rearrangement links TRBV6-2 or TRBV6-3 to TRBJ2-7, with 9 nucleotides matching TRBD2. This CDR3 is 17 amino acids long. V shed 0 bases and J 2 bases; nucleotides not matched to a gene: 8. CDR1 and CDR2 (germline): MNHEY, SVGEGT. As DNA, the CDR3 is TGTGCCAGCAGTTACTCGAGACTAGCGGCCCAACCCTACGAGCAGTACGTC. It yields the protein CASSYSRLAAQPYEQYV.

The chain links TRBV6-2 or TRBV6-3 to TRBJ2-7, with unresolved D. CDR1 MNHEY and CDR2 SVGEGT come from the germline V gene. V was clipped by 0 bases and J by 6 bases, with 9 bases between them. The length of the CDR3 is 13 residues. The CDR3 DNA reads TGTGCCAGCAGTTACTCGGGATCCGGCGAGCAGTACTTC. Protein sequence: CASSYSGSGEQYF.

V usage is TRBV28 and J usage is TRBJ1-5; D remains ambiguous. The V end was cut by 6 bases, the J end by 2 bases, with 14 bases between. This CDR3 contains 15 residues. Germline values: CDR1 MDHEN, CDR2 SYDVKM. CDR3 residues: CASSLEGTGNQPQHF. CDR3 DNA: TGTGCCAGCAGCCTAGAGGGTACGGGCAATCAGCCCCAGCATTTT.

This clonotype was observed a handful of times. The chain employs TRBV27 and TRBJ2-1, with a tentative D call TRBD2 (5 bases). V lost 0 bases to trimming and J lost 7 bases, with 7 bases between them. In germline, CDR1 is MNHEY, CDR2 SMNVEV (reference sequence). The CDR3 length is 13 residues. The CDR3 here is CASSLSTGNEQFF. CDR3 sequence (DNA): TGTGCCAGCAGTTTATCGACGGGGAATGAGCAGTTCTTC.

In its sample, this clonotype was seen many times. The chain carries TRBV7-3 and TRBJ2-1; 12 bases are a match to TRBD2. In germline, CDR1 is SGHTA, CDR2 FQGTGA. This CDR3 is 16 amino acids long. After removal of 8 bases from V and 9 bases from J, the junction contained 14 bases not matched to a gene. CDR3 in DNA: TGTGCCAGCTCCTACACACCTAGCGGGAGGGTGGTTGAGCAGTTCTTC. Amino acids: CASSYTPSGRVVEQFF.

The V call is TRBV29-1, the J call TRBJ2-7, with 9 bases that match TRBD2. Trimming at V came to 3 bases and at J to 7 bases, leaving 7 bases not matched to a gene. This CDR3 is built from 13 residues. Germline V gene sequence: CDR1 SQVTM, CDR2 ANQGSEA. The CDR3 DNA follows: TGCAGCGTTGATATTAGCGGGAGATGGGAGCAGTACTTC. Encoded protein: CSVDISGRWEQYF.

The chain recombines TRBV27 with TRBJ2-3; 7 positions agree with TRBD2. The J segment lost 2 bases and the V segment lost 5 bases, leaving 10 bases of the junction unmatched. The CDR3 has 16 amino acids. CDR1 MNHEY and CDR2 SMNVEV come from the germline V gene (reference sequence). In DNA, the CDR3 is TGTGCCAGCAGTCCGCCGGGACTACCTCACACAGATACGCAGTATTTT. It translates to CASSPPGLPHTDTQYF.